The clone carrying this T cell receptor (beta chain) occurred once. Its cognate antigen is unknown. Germline V gene lookup returns CDR1 LGHNA and CDR2 YSLEER. The CDR3 contains 17 residues. After removal of 3 bases from V and 5 bases from J, the junction contained 9 bases not matched to a gene. The assay, immunoSEQ v3.0, was run at survey level. Using immunoSEQ multiplex PCR, the repertoire was profiled, and TCRdb retains in-frame clones only, with some absent. The table includes some 48,000 clones, about 86% detected once. This sample stems from a study of long-term antiretroviral therapy in people with HIV. At the level of the study: The oldest samples precede the 2015 immediate-ART recommendation by about a decade.

General observations from the study: Pre-ART clonal expansions dominated every time point's repertoire. Subsequent to ART, diversity was augmented yet persisted below that of transplant donor controls.

The source of this sequence is a woman under 30 with HIV. The chain has TRBV4-3 and TRBJ2-1; 11 bases are shared with TRBD2. The source material was unsorted PBMCs, sampled 0.8 years after starting antiretroviral therapy. The CDR3 reads CASSQTISGRANNEQFF. The CDR3 DNA follows: TGCGCCAGCAGCCAGACCATTAGCGGGAGGGCTAACAATGAGCAGTTCTTC.